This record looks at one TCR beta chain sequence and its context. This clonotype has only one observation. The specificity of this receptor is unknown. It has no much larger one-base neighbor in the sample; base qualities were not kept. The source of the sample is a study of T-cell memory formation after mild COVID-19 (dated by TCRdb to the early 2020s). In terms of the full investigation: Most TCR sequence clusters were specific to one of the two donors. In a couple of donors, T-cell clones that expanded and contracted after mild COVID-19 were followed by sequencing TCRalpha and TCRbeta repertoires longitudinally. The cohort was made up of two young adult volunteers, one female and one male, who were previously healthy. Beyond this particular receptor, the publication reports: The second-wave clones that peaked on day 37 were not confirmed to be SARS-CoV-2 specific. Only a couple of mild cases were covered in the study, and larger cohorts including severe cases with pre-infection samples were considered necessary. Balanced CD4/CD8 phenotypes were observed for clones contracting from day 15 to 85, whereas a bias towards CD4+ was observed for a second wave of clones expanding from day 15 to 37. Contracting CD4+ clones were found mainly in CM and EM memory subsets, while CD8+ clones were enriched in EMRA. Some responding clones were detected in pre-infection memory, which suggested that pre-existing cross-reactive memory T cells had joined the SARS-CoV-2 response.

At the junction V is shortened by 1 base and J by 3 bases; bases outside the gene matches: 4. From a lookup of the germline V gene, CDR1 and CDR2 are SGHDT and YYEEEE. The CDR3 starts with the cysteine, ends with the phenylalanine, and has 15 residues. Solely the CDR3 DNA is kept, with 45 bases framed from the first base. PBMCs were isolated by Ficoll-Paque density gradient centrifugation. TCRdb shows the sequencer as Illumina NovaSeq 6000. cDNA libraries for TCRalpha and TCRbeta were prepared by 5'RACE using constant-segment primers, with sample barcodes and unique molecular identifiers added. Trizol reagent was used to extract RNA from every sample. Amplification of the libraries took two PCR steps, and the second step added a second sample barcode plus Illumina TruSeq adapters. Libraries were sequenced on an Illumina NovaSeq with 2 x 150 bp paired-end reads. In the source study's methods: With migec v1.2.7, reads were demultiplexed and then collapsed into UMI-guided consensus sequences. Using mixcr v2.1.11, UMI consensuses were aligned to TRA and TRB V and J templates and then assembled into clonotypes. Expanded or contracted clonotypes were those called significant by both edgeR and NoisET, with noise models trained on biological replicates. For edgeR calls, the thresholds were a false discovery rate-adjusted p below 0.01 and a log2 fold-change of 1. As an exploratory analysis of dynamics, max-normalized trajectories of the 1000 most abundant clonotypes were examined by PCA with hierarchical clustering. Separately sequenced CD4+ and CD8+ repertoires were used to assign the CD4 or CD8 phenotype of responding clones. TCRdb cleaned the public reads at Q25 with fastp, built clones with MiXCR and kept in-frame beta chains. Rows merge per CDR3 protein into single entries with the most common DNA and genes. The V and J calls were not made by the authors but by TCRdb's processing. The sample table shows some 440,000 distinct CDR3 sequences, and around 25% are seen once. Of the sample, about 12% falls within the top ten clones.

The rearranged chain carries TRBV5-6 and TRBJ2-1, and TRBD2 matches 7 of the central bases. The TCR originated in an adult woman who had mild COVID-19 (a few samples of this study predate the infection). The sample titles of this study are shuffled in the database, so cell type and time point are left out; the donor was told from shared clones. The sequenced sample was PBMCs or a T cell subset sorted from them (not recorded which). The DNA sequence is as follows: TGTGCCAGCAGCTTGCGACTAGCTGTCTACAATGAGCAGTTCTTC. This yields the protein CASSLRLAVYNEQFF.